This T cell receptor beta chain stems from a study of T cell responses to AZD1222 COVID-19 vaccine. Study results and caveats: Spike-specific TCR breadth and depth grew following two AZD1222 doses. Regions 160-218 and 743-854 held dominance among vaccine-associated CD4 TCRs, which spanned spike. Sampled repertoires all dated from after the peak T cell response. White British ancestry dominated among donors, who included more females, and clonal diversity was possibly underestimated.

V was clipped by 3 bases and J by 2 bases, with 15 bases between them. CDR1 and CDR2 from the germline V gene are SGDLS and YYNGEE. This CDR3 is built from 16 residues. As concerns this clone: The antigen is unknown.

Profiled with immunoSEQ multiplex PCR; TCRdb holds only in-frame clones, not every one. Among around 100,000 clones listed, approximately 89% were seen once. V is TRBV9 and J is TRBJ2-1; D is unresolved. This receptor was taken from an adult in good health. The sequenced sample was peripheral blood, obtained on day 0 of MenACWY control vaccination. As DNA, the CDR3 is TGTGCCAGCAGCGCCGCCCCCGCGCAGACCTACAATGAGCAGTTCTTC. It is translated as CASSAAPAQTYNEQFF.